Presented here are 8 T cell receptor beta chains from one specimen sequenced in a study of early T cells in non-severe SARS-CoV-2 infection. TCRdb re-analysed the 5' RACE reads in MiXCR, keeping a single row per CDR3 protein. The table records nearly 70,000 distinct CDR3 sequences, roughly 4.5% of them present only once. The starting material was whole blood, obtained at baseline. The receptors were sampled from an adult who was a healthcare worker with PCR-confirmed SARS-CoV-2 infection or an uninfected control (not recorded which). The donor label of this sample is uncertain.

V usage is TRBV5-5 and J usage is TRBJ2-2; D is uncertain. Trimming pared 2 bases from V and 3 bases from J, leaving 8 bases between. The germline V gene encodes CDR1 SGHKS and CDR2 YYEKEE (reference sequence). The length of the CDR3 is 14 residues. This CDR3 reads CASSLQGDTGELFF. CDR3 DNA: TGTGCCAGCAGCTTACAAGGAGACACCGGGGAGCTGTTTTTT. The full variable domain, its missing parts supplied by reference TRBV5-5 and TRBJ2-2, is DAGVTQSPTHLIKTRGQQVTLRCSPISGHKSVSWYQQVLGQGPQFIFQYYEKEERGRGNFPDRFSARQFPNYSSELNVNALLLGDSALYLCASSLQGDTGELFFGEGSRLTVL.

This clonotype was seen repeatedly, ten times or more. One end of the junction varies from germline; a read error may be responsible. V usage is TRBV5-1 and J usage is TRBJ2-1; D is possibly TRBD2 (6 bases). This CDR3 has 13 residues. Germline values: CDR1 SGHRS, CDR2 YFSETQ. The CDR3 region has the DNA TGCGCCAGCAGCCGGGACTCCAACAATGAGCAGTTCTTC. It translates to CASSRDSNNEQFF.

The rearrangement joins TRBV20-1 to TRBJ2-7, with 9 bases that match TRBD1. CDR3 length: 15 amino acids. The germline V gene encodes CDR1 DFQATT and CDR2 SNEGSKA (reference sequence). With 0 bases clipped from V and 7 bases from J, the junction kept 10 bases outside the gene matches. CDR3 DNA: TGCAGTGCTAGAGACCCGGGACAGGGTCCCGGGGAGCAGTACTTC. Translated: CSARDPGQGPGEQYF.

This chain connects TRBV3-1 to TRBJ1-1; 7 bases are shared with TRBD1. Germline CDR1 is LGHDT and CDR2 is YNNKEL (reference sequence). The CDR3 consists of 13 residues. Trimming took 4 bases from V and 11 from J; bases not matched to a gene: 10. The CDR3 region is CASSPEQGRLAFF. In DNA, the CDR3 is TGTGCCAGCAGCCCGGAACAGGGGAGACTTGCTTTCTTT.

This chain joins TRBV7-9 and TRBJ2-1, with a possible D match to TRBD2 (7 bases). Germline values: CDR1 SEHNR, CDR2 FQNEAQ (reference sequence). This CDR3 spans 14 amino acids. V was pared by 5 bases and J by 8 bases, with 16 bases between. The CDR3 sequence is CASSLTGGRYEQFF. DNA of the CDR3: TGTGCCAGCAGCCTGACGGGGGGCCGGTATGAGCAGTTCTTC.

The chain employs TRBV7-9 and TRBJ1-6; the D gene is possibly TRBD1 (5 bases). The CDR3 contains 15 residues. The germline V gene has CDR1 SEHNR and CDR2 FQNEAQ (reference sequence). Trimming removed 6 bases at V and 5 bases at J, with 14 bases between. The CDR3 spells CASSPSGGNNSPLHF. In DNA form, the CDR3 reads TGTGCCAGCAGTCCCTCGGGGGGGAATAATTCACCCCTCCACTTT.

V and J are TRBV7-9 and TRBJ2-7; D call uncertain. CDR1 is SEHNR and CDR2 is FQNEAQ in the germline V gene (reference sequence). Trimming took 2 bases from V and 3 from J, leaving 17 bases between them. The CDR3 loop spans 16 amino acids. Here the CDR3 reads CASSLYPHNISYEQYF. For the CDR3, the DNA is TGTGCCAGCAGCTTATACCCACACAACATCAGCTACGAGCAGTACTTC.

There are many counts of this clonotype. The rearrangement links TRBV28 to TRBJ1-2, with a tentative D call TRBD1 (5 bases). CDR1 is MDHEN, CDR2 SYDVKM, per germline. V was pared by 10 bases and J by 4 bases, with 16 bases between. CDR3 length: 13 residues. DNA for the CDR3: TGTGCCACCGGACGACAGAGGGCCTATGGCTACACCTTC. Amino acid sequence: CATGRQRAYGYTF.